Listed here are 4 T cell receptor beta chains from one sample, sequenced in a study of blood T cell repertoires in COVID-19. TCRdb's copy holds only in-frame clones and misses some; the assay was immunoSEQ multiplex PCR. The repertoire consists of 270,000 or so clones, with 89% occurring once and the leading ten covering 4% to 5%. What was sequenced was peripheral blood. These receptors originate from a woman aged 40 to 49 who had recovered from COVID-19.

The V and J genes are TRBV12-3 or TRBV12-4 and TRBJ1-3; D remains unclear. The CDR3 contains 11 residues. V was clipped by 4 bases and J by 11 bases, with 9 bases between them. Here the CDR3 reads CASSSGIPIYF. The CDR3, as DNA: TGTGCCAGCAGTTCAGGTATCCCCATATATTTT.

The V call is TRBV5-6, the J call TRBJ2-2, with D unresolved. Trimming took off 1 base at V and 2 bases at J, with 15 bases between the two ends. The germline CDR1 and CDR2 sequences are SGHDT and YYEEEE. This CDR3 region has 17 residues. CDR3 DNA sequence: TGTGCCAGCAGCTTGTACGGTTCAGGTGGAAACACCGGGGAGCTGTTTTTT. Its protein product is CASSLYGSGGNTGELFF. Looking up the rest from reference TRBV5-6 and TRBJ2-2 gives the full variable domain: DAGVTQSPTHLIKTRGQQVTLRCSPKSGHDTVSWYQQALGQGPQFIFQYYEEEERQRGNFPDRFSGHQFPNYSSELNVNALLLGDSALYLCASSLYGSGGNTGELFFGEGSRLTVL.

V and J are TRBV6-5 and TRBJ1-1; D is possibly TRBD1 (5 bases). Germline values: CDR1 MNHEY, CDR2 SVGAGI. There are 15 residues in the CDR3. The V end was cut by 5 bases, the J end by 0 bases, with 13 bases between. CDR3 coding DNA: TGTGCCAGCAGTCGACAGTCCGAAATGAACACTGAAGCTTTCTTT. Translation: CASSRQSEMNTEAFF.

This clone was detected once. This rearrangement joins TRBV7-9 to TRBJ1-2, with D perhaps matching TRBD1 (5 bases). Germline V lookup: CDR1 SEHNR, CDR2 FQNEAQ (reference sequence). Trimming cost V 5 bases and J 6 bases, with 19 bases left between them. This CDR3 spans 15 amino acids. CDR3: CASSKVGDWKNGYTF. The CDR3 coding sequence is TGTGCCAGCAGCAAGGTAGGGGACTGGAAGAATGGCTACACCTTC.